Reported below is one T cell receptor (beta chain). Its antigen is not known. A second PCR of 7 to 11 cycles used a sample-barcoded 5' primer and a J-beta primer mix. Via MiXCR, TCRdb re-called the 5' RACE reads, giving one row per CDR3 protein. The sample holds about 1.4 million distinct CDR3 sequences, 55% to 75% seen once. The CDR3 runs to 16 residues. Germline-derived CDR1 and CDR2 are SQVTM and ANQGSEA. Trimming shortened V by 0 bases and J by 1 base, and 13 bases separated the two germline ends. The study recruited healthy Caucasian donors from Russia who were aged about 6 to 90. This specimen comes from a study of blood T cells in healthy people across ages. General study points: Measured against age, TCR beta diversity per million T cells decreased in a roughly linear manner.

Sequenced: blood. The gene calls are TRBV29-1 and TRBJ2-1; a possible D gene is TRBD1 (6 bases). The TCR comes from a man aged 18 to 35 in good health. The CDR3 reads CSVEDPRGRSYNEQFF. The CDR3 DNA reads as TGCAGCGTTGAAGACCCCAGGGGTCGGTCCTACAATGAGCAGTTCTTC.